This TCR beta chain was sequenced during a study of blood T cells in healthy people across ages. Study context: Template-switching capture recovered about one barcoded beta molecule per two T cells.

This clonotype came up a few times. Each donor gave 9 to 10 milliliters of peripheral blood. Sample-barcoded 5' priming and a J-beta primer mix drove a second PCR of roughly 6 to 12 cycles. Each cDNA molecule carried a tag from a template-switch adaptor that contained 12 random nucleotides. MiXCR was run by TCRdb on the 5' RACE reads, yielding one entry per CDR3 protein. Among 1 million or so distinct CDR3 sequences, roughly 45% were seen once, and the ten largest hold approximately 19%. Deletions cut 5 bases from V and 0 bases from J, with 13 bases between. The CDR3 runs 16 residues. The germline CDR1 and CDR2 sequences are ENHRY and SYGVKD.

Sequencing input: blood. This receptor was obtained from a woman aged 55-70 years in good health. The chain is built from TRBV10-3 and TRBJ2-2, with TRBD2 as a possible D gene (5 bases). The CDR3 loop reads CAISLNSETNTGELFF. The CDR3 DNA follows: TGTGCCATCAGTCTAAATAGCGAGACGAACACCGGGGAGCTGTTTTTT.